The 31 T cell receptor beta chains below were found in one sample sequenced in a study of shared clonotypes between healthy human individuals (dated by TCRdb to 2019 to 2021). The library was made by the immunoSEQ multiplex PCR assay. TCRdb holds this immuneACCESS table with in-frame rearrangements only. Some clones are missing; in checked studies, unresolved V genes explain under half, and the rest has no known cause. The sample table records fewer than 1.6 million clones; roughly 98.5% of these occur just once. The top ten constitute roughly 0.35% of the sample. Sample: naive CD4+ T cells sorted from blood. The sample's cell subset or site label, in plain terms: CD45RA+ positively selected. These receptors originate from a man aged 30 to 39 in good health.

Of note for this clone: Other DNA sequences from this sample encode an identical CDR3 as well. V usage is TRBV18 and J usage is TRBJ2-3; unclear D gene. V lost 0 bases, J lost 0 bases, and 4 bases lay in between. There are 14 residues in the CDR3. Germline CDR1 reads KGHSH; CDR2 reads LQKENI. The DNA for the CDR3 is TGTGCCAGCTCACCACCCTCTAGCACAGATACGCAGTATTTT. It is translated as CASSPPSSTDTQYF.

This clone occurred once. The chain links TRBV21-1 to TRBJ1-4. TRBV21-1 is shown as a pseudogene. This CDR3 spans 12 amino acids. The CDR3: CASSKLDEKLFF. DNA for the CDR3: TGTGCCAGCAGCAAATTGGATGAAAAACTGTTTTTT.

A single count supports this clone. This rearrangement joins TRBV19 to TRBJ2-1, with D possibly being TRBD1 (6 bases). The CDR3 covers 16 residues. Germline-derived CDR1 and CDR2 are LNHDA and SQIVND (reference sequence). V lost 1 base and J 4 bases, leaving 14 bases between the germline ends. The CDR3 bases are TGTGCCAGTAGTATAGGAGGCCCAGGGGCTTACAATGAGCAGTTCTTC. Amino acid sequence: CASSIGGPGAYNEQFF. Based on the CDR3 plus reference TRBV19 and TRBJ2-1, the full variable domain is DGGITQSPKYLFRKEGQNVTLSCEQNLNHDAMYWYRQDPGQGLRLIYYSQIVNDFQKGDIAEGYSVSREKKESFPLTVTSAQKNPTAFYLCASSIGGPGAYNEQFFGPGTRLTVL.

CDR3 in DNA: TGTGCCAGTAGCACGGGGTGGAACACTGAAGCTTTCTTT. Translation gives CASSTGWNTEAFF. The chain is built from TRBV19 and TRBJ1-1; D not resolved. The V gene lost 6 bases and the J gene lost 1 base, with 9 bases spanning the gap. The CDR3 has 13 residues. From germline, CDR1 is LNHDA and CDR2 SQIVND (reference sequence).

The chain uses TRBV18 and TRBJ1-3; D call uncertain. The V end was cut by 3 bases, the J end by 6 bases, with 12 bases between. The V gene's germline CDR1 is KGHSH and CDR2 LQKENI. The CDR3 totals 14 residues. DNA of the CDR3: TGTGCCAGCTCACCCCGGACCGGTGAAAACACCATATATTTT. Its protein is CASSPRTGENTIYF.

V usage is TRBV11-3 and J usage is TRBJ2-3; no definite D call. The CDR3 runs 15 residues. The germline V gene has CDR1 SGHNT and CDR2 YENEEA. Trimming removed 5 bases from V and 2 bases from J, with 14 bases in between. This CDR3 is CASSPGRTPTDTQYF. The CDR3 nucleotides are TGTGCCAGCAGCCCTGGCCGTACCCCCACAGATACGCAGTATTTT.

The J gene is TRBJ1-1, the V gene TRBV12-2. TRBV12-2 is shown as a pseudogene. CDR3 length: 13 amino acids. CDR3 coding DNA: TGTGCAAGTCGCCCTCGACTAGGGACTGAAGCTTTCTTT. Its translation is CASRPRLGTEAFF.

The V call is TRBV11-2, the J call TRBJ2-7; 9 bases agree with TRBD2. The germline V gene encodes CDR1 SGHAT and CDR2 FQNNGV. The CDR3 is 14 residues long. The J segment lost 6 bases and the V segment lost 3 bases, leaving 6 bases of the junction unmatched. CDR3 nucleotide sequence: TGTGCCAGCAGCTTTCTAGCGGGACCGGGCGAGCAGTACTTC. Translating it yields CASSFLAGPGEQYF.

V and J are TRBV5-5 and TRBJ2-2, with no clear D. CDR1 SGHKS and CDR2 YYEKEE come from the germline V gene (reference sequence). The CDR3 runs 15 residues. V lost 4 bases, J lost 3 bases, and 13 bases lay in between. CDR3 in DNA: TGTGCCAGCAGCCCCGCGACGATACACACCGGGGAGCTGTTTTTT. Its protein product is CASSPATIHTGELFF.

The V and J genes are TRBV14 and TRBJ2-3, with TRBD2 matching 9 bases. This CDR3 spans 18 amino acids. Germline-derived CDR1 and CDR2 are SGHDN and FVKESK. V lost 0 bases and J lost 1; bases outside the gene matches: 8. For the CDR3, the DNA is TGTGCCAGCAGCCAAGACCATTTAGCGGGAGTGGGCACAGATACGCAGTATTTT. It specifies CASSQDHLAGVGTDTQYF.

The chain uses TRBV4-1 and TRBJ2-7; D might be TRBD2 (5 bases). The germline V gene encodes CDR1 MGHRA and CDR2 YSYEKL. Trimming left V 0 bases short and J 4 bases short, with 10 bases between. The CDR3 spans 14 residues. Written as DNA, the CDR3 is TGCGCCAGCAGCCAAGAAGAGGGTACGTACGAGCAGTACTTC. It codes for CASSQEEGTYEQYF.

In this sample, this clone turned up once. This chain connects TRBV6-6 to TRBJ2-1, with 8 bases that match TRBD1. Trimming removed 6 bases from V and 0 bases from J; junction bases left unmatched: 4. CDR3 length: 15 amino acids. CDR1 is MNHNY, CDR2 SVGAGI, per germline (reference sequence). The CDR3 region is CASRTTGGSYNEQFF. In DNA form, the CDR3 reads TGTGCCAGCAGGACAACAGGGGGCTCCTACAATGAGCAGTTCTTC.

This clone came up once. Here the CDR3 reads CASSLGARGTDTQYF. The CDR3 nucleotides read TGTGCCAGCAGCTTAGGTGCTCGGGGCACAGATACGCAGTATTTT. V is TRBV11-3 and J is TRBJ2-3, with D unclear. Between the trimmed V and J ends, which lost 1 base and 1 base, there was a span of 9 bases. This CDR3 is 15 amino acids long. Germline V gene lookup returns CDR1 SGHNT and CDR2 YENEEA.

The chain employs TRBV9 and TRBJ2-7; possibly TRBD1 or TRBD2 for D (7 bases each). Germline V CDR1 and CDR2: SGDLS, YYNGEE. V lost 2 bases to trimming and J lost 6 bases, with 21 bases between them. CDR3 length equals 16 residues. DNA for the CDR3: TGTGCCAGCAGCGTCTCCCAGGGGGGGAGGGCCCTCGAGCAGTACTTC. It yields the protein CASSVSQGGRALEQYF.

The chain is built from TRBV11-2 and TRBJ2-2, with 12 bases lining up with TRBD2. The V segment lost 6 bases and the J segment 5 bases; nucleotides outside the gene matches: 7. Germline loops: CDR1 SGHAT, CDR2 FQNNGV. The CDR3 has 16 residues. The CDR3 nucleotides are TGTGCCAGCAGGGCACTAGCGGGAGGATCGACCGGGGAGCTGTTTTTT. Protein sequence: CASRALAGGSTGELFF.

The genes are TRBV7-3 and TRBJ2-3, with D perhaps TRBD2 (6 bases). Germline-derived CDR1 and CDR2 are SGHTA and FQGTGA. V was pared by 4 bases and J by 2 bases, with 16 bases between. CDR3 size: 16 residues. CDR3 nucleotide sequence: TGTGCCAGCAGCTCTCTGGGTAGCGGAAACACAGATACGCAGTATTTT. Encoded protein: CASSSLGSGNTDTQYF. The full variable domain, in which reference TRBV7-3 and TRBJ2-3 provide the parts outside the CDR3, is GAGVSQTPSNKVTEKGKYVELRCDPISGHTALYWYRQSLGQGPEFLIYFQGTGAADDSGLPNDRFFAVRPEGSVSTLKIQRTERGDSAVYLCASSSLGSGNTDTQYFGPGTRLTVL.

The chain is built from TRBV9 and TRBJ2-1; weak D call: TRBD1 (6 bases). Germline CDR1 is SGDLS and CDR2 is YYNGEE. V dropped 3 bases and J dropped 6 bases, with 16 bases sitting between them. The CDR3 consists of 15 residues. The CDR3 sequence is CASSAQGLGANEQFF. CDR3 in DNA: TGTGCCAGCAGCGCTCAGGGTTTGGGGGCCAATGAGCAGTTCTTC.

The CDR3 spells CASSLVPLAGNGETQYF. In DNA form, the CDR3 reads TGCGCCAGCAGCTTGGTTCCCCTAGCGGGAAACGGGGAGACCCAGTACTTC. The chain joins TRBV5-1 to TRBJ2-5, with 9 bases matching TRBD2. The CDR3 has 17 residues. Germline CDR1 is SGHRS and CDR2 is YFSETQ. V was clipped by 0 bases and J by 5 bases; unmatched bases: 11.

This rearrangement joins TRBV10-1 to TRBJ2-5; possibly TRBD1 or TRBD2 for D (6 bases each). From germline, CDR1 is WNHNN and CDR2 SYGVQD (reference sequence). The CDR3 extends over 12 amino acids. V lost 3 bases, J lost 6 bases, and 8 bases lay in between. The CDR3 sequence: CASSDGGKTQYF. CDR3 DNA: TGCGCCAGCAGTGACGGGGGCAAGACCCAGTACTTC.

The rearrangement joins TRBV5-1 to TRBJ1-3; TRBD1 aligns across 8 bases. The CDR3 contains 16 residues. Germline loops: CDR1 SGHRS, CDR2 YFSETQ. The junction had 6 bases not matched to a gene; V was cut back by 4 bases and J by 0 bases. The CDR3 reads CASSPRGQASGNTIYF. The CDR3 DNA sequence: TGCGCCAGCAGCCCTCGGGGACAGGCCTCTGGAAACACCATATATTTT. The full variable domain, with the rest looked up from reference TRBV5-1 and TRBJ1-3, is KAGVTQTPRYLIKTRGQQVTLSCSPISGHRSVSWYQQTPGQGLQFLFEYFSETQRNKGNFPGRFSGRQFSNSRSEMNVSTLELGDSALYLCASSPRGQASGNTIYFGEGSWLTVV.

This chain links TRBV5-1 with TRBJ2-5; the match to TRBD2 covers 14 bases. CDR1 and CDR2 (germline): SGHRS, YFSETQ. CDR3 size: 16 residues. The ends lost 5 bases at V and 5 bases at J; junction bases unmatched: 8. CDR3 residues: CASRWGLAGARETQYF. CDR3 coding DNA: TGCGCCAGCAGATGGGGACTAGCGGGAGCCCGTGAGACCCAGTACTTC.

With regard to this clone: At the DNA level, this CDR3 is encoded by other sequences in the same sample as well. This chain joins TRBV5-1 and TRBJ2-5; D is unclear. Germline-derived CDR1 and CDR2 are SGHRS and YFSETQ. V gave up 0 bases and J gave up 1 base, with 4 bases separating them. The CDR3 is 13 residues long. The CDR3 nucleotides are TGCGCCAGCAGCTTGGTCCCCCAAGAGACCCAGTACTTC. Translation: CASSLVPQETQYF.

V usage is TRBV5-1 and J usage is TRBJ2-1; 7 nucleotides line up with TRBD2. The J segment lost 2 bases and the V segment lost 2 bases, leaving 7 bases of the junction unmatched. Germline CDR1 SGHRS, CDR2 YFSETQ. This CDR3 region has 16 residues. CDR3: CASSLISGIPYNEQFF. CDR3 coding DNA: TGCGCCAGCAGCTTAATAAGCGGGATCCCCTACAATGAGCAGTTCTTC.

Regarding this clone: A junction boundary mismatches the germline segment, possibly from a read error. This chain uses TRBV5-8 with TRBJ2-2; 14 positions agree with TRBD2. Germline CDR1 is SGHTS and CDR2 is YDEGEE. There are 16 residues in the CDR3. The CDR3 DNA reads TGTGCCAGCAGATTGGGACTAGCGGGAGCCACCGGGGAGCTGTTTTTT. It is translated as CASRLGLAGATGELFF.

The chain combines TRBV7-2 with TRBJ2-3; 10 nucleotides align to TRBD1. This CDR3 has 15 amino acids. Germline V CDR1 and CDR2: SGHTA, FQGNSA. V trimming: 6 bases; J trimming: 6 bases; junction bases outside the gene matches: 9. Here the CDR3 reads CASSTGQGFSDTQYF. The CDR3 DNA follows: TGTGCCAGCAGTACGGGACAGGGGTTCTCCGATACGCAGTATTTT.

The chain uses TRBV19 and TRBJ2-5, with D tentatively TRBD2 (6 bases). CDR3 length: 15 residues. V was shortened by 0 bases and J by 2 bases, with 10 bases between the two germline ends. The V gene's germline CDR1 is LNHDA and CDR2 SQIVND (reference sequence). The CDR3 sequence: CASSIDQAGQETQYF. The CDR3 region has the DNA TGTGCCAGTAGTATAGATCAGGCGGGACAAGAGACCCAGTACTTC.

The V call is TRBV14, the J call TRBJ2-3, with TRBD2 as a possible D gene (6 bases). V dropped 2 bases and J dropped 0 bases, with 12 bases sitting between them. Germline V lookup: CDR1 SGHDN, CDR2 FVKESK. The CDR3 has 16 amino acids. Here the CDR3 DNA reads TGTGCCAGCAGCCAACACCGGGACTTAAGCACAGATACGCAGTATTTT. Its protein is CASSQHRDLSTDTQYF.

This clone occurred once. The V and J genes are TRBV5-4 and TRBJ2-7; 7 nucleotides line up with TRBD2. The CDR3 runs 14 residues. V lost 4 bases and J lost 2; bases outside the gene matches: 6. From germline, CDR1 is SGHNT and CDR2 YYREEE (reference sequence). As DNA, the CDR3 is TGTGCCAGCAGCGCTAGCGGACCAACCTACGAGCAGTACTTC. Protein: CASSASGPTYEQYF.

V is TRBV9 and J is TRBJ2-1, with no clear D. Trimming took 1 base from V and 5 from J, leaving 10 bases between them. This CDR3 spans 14 amino acids. From germline, CDR1 is SGDLS and CDR2 YYNGEE. CDR3: CASSVRAPNNEQFF. The CDR3 DNA sequence: TGTGCCAGCAGCGTACGGGCTCCTAACAATGAGCAGTTCTTC. Variable domain in full (rest from reference TRBV9 and TRBJ2-1): DSGVTQTPKHLITATGQRVTLRCSPRSGDLSVYWYQQSLDQGLQFLIQYYNGEERAKGNILERFSAQQFPDLHSELNLSSLELGDSALYFCASSVRAPNNEQFFGPGTRLTVL.

A single count supports this clone. Other DNA sequences from this sample encode an identical CDR3 as well. The CDR3 DNA is TGTGCCAGCAGCTTGGGCAGGAGCTCCTACAATGAGCAGTTCTTC. Residues: CASSLGRSSYNEQFF. This chain uses TRBV5-4 with TRBJ2-1; D call uncertain. Trimming removed 0 bases at V and 0 bases at J, with 7 bases between. CDR3 length equals 15 residues. From germline, CDR1 is SGHNT and CDR2 YYREEE (reference sequence).

Remarks on this clone: This same CDR3 is encoded by further DNA sequences in the sample. This sequence joins TRBV27 and TRBJ1-2; D perhaps matches TRBD1 (5 bases). V was pared by 0 bases and J by 4 bases, with 12 bases between. The CDR3 consists of 15 residues. Germline V lookup: CDR1 MNHEY, CDR2 SMNVEV (reference sequence). The CDR3, as DNA: TGTGCCAGCAGTTTATCCACAGGCGGTAGCTATGGCTACACCTTC. Amino acids: CASSLSTGGSYGYTF.